This TCR beta chain was sequenced for a study of graft-versus-host responses after intestinal transplantation. Study in general: Each recipient received anti-thymocyte globulin induction, then tacrolimus and steroids for around 3 years.

This CDR3 region has 15 residues. CDR1 and CDR2 (germline): MDHEN, SYDVKM. V shed 3 bases and J shed 0 bases, with 12 bases lying between them. Study-level results: GvH clones surfaced in recipient marrow, some emerging earlier in ileum or blood.

As for this clone: Its target is not known.

The repertoire was sequenced with immunoSEQ multiplex PCR; TCRdb's copy has only in-frame clones and lacks some. The sample includes some 82,000 clones, 80% to 90% seen only once; the top ten take roughly 8%. The clonotype was recovered from a human donor who was the organ donor for an intestinal transplant. Sample: unstimulated CD8+ T cells sorted from spleen or lymph node cells, taken before transplant. The V gene is TRBV28, the J gene TRBJ2-7; tentatively, D is TRBD2 (6 bases). The CDR3 sequence is CASSFSGGSSYEQYF. In DNA, the CDR3 is TGTGCCAGCAGTTTCAGCGGAGGGAGCTCCTACGAGCAGTACTTC. Together with reference TRBV28 and TRBJ2-7, the CDR3 gives the full variable domain: DVKVTQSSRYLVKRTGEKVFLECVQDMDHENMFWYRQDPGLGLRLIYFSYDVKMKEKGDIPEGYSVSREKKERFSLILESASTNQTSMYLCASSFSGGSSYEQYFGPGTRLTVT.